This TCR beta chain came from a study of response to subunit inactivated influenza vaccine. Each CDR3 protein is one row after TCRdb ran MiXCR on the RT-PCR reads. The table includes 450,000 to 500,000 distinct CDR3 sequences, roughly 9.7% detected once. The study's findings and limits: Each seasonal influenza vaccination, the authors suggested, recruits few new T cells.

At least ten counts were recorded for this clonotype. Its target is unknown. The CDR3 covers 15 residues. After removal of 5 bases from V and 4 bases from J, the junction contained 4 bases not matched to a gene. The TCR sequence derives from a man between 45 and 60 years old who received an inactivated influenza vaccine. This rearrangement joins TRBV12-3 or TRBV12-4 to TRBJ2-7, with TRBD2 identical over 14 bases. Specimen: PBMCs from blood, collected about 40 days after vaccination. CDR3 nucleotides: TGTGCCAGCAGTCACGGACTAGCGGGAGGTTACGAGCAGTACTTC. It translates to CASSHGLAGGYEQYF.